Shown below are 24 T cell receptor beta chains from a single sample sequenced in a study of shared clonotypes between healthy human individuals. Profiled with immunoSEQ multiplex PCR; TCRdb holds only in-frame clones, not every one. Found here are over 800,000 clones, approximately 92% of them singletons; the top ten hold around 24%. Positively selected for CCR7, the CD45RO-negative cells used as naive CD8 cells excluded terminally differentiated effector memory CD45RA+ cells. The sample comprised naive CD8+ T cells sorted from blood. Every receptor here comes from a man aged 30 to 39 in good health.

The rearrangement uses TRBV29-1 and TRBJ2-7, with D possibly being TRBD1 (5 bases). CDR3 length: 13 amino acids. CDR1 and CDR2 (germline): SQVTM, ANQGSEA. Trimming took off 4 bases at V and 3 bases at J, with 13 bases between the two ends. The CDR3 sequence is CSVGSGNGYEQYF. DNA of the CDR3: TGCAGCGTTGGATCAGGGAACGGCTACGAGCAGTACTTC.

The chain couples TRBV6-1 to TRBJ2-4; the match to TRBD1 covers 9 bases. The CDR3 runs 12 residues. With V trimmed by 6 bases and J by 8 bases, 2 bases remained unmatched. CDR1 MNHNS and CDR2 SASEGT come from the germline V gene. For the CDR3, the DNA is TGTGCCAGCAGGACAGGGGGGGACATTCAGTACTTC. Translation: CASRTGGDIQYF.

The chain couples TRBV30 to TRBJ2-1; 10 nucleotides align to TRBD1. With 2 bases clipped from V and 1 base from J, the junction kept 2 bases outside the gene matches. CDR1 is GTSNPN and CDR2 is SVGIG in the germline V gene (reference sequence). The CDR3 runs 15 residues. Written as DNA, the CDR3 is TGTGCCTGGAGTTGGACAGGGGGTTCCTACAATGAGCAGTTCTTC. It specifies CAWSWTGGSYNEQFF.

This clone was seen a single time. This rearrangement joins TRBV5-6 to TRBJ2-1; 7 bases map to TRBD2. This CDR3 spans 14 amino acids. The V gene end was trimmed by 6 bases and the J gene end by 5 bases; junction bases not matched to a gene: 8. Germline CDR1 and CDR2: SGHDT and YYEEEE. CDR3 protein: CASTKTSSHNEQFF. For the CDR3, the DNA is TGTGCCAGCACCAAGACTAGCAGCCACAATGAGCAGTTCTTC.

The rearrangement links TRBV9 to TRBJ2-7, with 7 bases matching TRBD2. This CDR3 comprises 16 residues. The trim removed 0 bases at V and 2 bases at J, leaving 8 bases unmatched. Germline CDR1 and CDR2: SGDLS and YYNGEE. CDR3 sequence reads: CASSVGGLSGAYEQYF. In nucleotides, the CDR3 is TGTGCCAGCAGCGTAGGGGGACTAAGCGGGGCCTACGAGCAGTACTTC. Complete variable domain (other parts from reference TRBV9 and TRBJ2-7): DSGVTQTPKHLITATGQRVTLRCSPRSGDLSVYWYQQSLDQGLQFLIQYYNGEERAKGNILERFSAQQFPDLHSELNLSSLELGDSALYFCASSVGGLSGAYEQYFGPGTRLTVT.

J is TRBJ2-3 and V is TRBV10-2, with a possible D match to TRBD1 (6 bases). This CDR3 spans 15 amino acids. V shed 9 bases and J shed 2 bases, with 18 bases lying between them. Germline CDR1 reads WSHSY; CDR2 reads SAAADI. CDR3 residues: CASLDSYLATDTQYF. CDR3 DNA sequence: TGCGCCAGTCTGGACAGCTACCTTGCCACAGATACGCAGTATTTT.

CDR3 sequence: CASSIGLAGVETQYF. CDR3 in DNA: TGTGCCAGCAGCATTGGACTAGCGGGAGTGGAGACCCAGTACTTC. The chain links TRBV7-8 to TRBJ2-5; 13 nucleotides agree with TRBD2. Losses at the gene ends were 5 bases for V and 5 bases for J; bases not matched to a gene: 5. The CDR3 extends over 15 amino acids. Germline V gene data show CDR1 as SGHVS and CDR2 as FQNEAQ.

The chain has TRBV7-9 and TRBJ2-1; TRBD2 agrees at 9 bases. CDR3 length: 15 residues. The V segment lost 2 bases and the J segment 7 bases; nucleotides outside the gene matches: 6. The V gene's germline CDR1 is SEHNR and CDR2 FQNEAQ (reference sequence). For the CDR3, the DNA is TGTGCCAGCAGCTTATATGCGGGAGGGCCTAATGAGCAGTTCTTC. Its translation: CASSLYAGGPNEQFF.

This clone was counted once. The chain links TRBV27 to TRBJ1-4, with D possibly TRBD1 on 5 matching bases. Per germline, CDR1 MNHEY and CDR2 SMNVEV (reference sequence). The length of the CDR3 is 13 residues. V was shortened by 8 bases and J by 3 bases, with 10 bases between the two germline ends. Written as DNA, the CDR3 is TGTGCCAGCCGTGGGGGTGCTAATGAAAAACTGTTTTTT. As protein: CASRGGANEKLFF.

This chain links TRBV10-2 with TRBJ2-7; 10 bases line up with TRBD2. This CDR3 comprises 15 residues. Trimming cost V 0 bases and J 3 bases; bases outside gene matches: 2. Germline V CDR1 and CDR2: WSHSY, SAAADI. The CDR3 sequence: CASSESSGRLYEQYF. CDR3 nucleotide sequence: TGCGCCAGCAGTGAGTCTAGCGGGAGGCTCTACGAGCAGTACTTC.

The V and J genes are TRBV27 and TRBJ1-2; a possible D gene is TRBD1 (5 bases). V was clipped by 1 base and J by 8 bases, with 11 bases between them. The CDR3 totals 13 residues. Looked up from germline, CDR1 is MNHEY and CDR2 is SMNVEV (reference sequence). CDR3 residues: CASSLWGSSGYTF. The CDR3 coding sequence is TGTGCCAGCAGTTTATGGGGGTCTTCCGGCTACACCTTC.

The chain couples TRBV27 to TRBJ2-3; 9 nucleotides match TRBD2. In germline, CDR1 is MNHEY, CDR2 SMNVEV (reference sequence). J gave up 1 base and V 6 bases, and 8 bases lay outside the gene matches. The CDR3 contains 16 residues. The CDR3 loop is CASSPLAGVGTDTQYF. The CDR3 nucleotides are TGTGCCAGCAGCCCCTTAGCGGGAGTGGGCACAGATACGCAGTATTTT.

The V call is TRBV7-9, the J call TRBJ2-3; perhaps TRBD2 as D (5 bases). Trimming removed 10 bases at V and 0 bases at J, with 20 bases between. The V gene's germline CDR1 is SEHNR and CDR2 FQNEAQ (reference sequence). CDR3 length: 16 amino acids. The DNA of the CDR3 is TGTGCCACCCGCCCCTCCCTAGCACCTAGCACAGATACGCAGTATTTT. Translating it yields CATRPSLAPSTDTQYF.

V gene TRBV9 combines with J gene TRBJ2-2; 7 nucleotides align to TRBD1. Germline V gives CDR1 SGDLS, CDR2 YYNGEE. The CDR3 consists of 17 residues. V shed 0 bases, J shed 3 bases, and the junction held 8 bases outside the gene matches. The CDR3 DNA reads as TGTGCCAGCAGCGTAGCCCCCAGACAGGGAGACACCGGGGAGCTGTTTTTT. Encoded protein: CASSVAPRQGDTGELFF.

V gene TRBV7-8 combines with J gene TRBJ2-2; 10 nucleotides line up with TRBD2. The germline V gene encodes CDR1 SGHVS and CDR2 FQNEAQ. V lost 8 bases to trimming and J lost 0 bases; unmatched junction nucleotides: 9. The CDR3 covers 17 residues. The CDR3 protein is CASGGLAGVANTGELFF. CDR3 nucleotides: TGTGCCAGCGGTGGGCTAGCGGGAGTTGCGAACACCGGGGAGCTGTTTTTT.

The CDR3 bases are TGTGCCAGCAGGGGCCGGACATGGACTGAAGCTTTCTTT. It encodes CASRGRTWTEAFF. The chain is built from TRBV2 and TRBJ1-1, with D perhaps matching TRBD1 (5 bases). Germline V gene data show CDR1 as SNHLY and CDR2 as FYNNEI. CDR3 length: 13 amino acids. Trimming took 6 bases from V and 5 from J, leaving 13 bases between them.

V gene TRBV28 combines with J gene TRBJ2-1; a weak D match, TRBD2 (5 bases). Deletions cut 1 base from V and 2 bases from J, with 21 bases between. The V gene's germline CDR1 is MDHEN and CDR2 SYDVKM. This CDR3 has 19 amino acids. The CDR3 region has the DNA TGTGCCAGCAGTTTATCCCAGAGAGAGACCGGGGTTCCCTACAATGAGCAGTTCTTC. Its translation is CASSLSQRETGVPYNEQFF.

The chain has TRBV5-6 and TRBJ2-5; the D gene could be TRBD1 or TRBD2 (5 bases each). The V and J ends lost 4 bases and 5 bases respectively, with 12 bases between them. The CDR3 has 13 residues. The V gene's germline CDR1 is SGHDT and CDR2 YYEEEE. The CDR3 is CASSPGTSETQYF. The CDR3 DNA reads TGTGCCAGCAGCCCCGGGACCTCCGAGACCCAGTACTTC.

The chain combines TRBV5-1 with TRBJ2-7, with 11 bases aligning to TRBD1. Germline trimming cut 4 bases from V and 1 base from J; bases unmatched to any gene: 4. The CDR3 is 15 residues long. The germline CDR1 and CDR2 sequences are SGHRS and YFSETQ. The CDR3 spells CASSVGQGGSYEQYF. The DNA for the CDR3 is TGCGCCAGCAGCGTGGGACAGGGGGGTTCCTACGAGCAGTACTTC.

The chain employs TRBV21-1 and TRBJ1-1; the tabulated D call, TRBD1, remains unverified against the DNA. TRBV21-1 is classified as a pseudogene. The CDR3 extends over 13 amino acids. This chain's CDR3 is CASRDGTGVEAFF. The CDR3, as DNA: TGTGCCAGCAGAGACGGGACAGGGGTTGAAGCTTTCTTT.

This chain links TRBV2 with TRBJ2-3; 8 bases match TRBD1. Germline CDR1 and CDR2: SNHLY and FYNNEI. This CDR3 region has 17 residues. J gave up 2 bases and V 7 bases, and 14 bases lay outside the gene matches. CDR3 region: CASTGSRQGSDTDTQYF. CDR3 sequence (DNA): TGTGCCAGCACGGGGTCCAGACAGGGGTCCGACACAGATACGCAGTATTTT.

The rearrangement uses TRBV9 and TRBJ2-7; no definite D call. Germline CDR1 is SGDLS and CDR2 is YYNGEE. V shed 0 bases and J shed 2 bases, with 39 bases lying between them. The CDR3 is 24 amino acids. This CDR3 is CASSVESRFGQGRNITKRTYEQYF. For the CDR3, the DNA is TGTGCCAGCAGCGTAGAGAGCCGTTTTGGGCAAGGCAGGAATATTACAAAAAGGACCTACGAGCAGTACTTC.

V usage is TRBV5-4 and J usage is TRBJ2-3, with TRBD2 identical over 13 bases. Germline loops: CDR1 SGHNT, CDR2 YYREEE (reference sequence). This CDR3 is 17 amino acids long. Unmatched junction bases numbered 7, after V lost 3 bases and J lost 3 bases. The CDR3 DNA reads TGTGCCAGCAGCTCCAATGGACTAGCGGGAGAGACAGATACGCAGTATTTT. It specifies CASSSNGLAGETDTQYF.

In nucleotides, the CDR3 is TGTGCCAGCAGTTTACATCCTCGAGGGAACACTGAAGCTTTCTTT. Translating it yields CASSLHPRGNTEAFF. This chain connects TRBV28 to TRBJ1-1, with D uncertain. The CDR3 has 15 residues. Germline-derived CDR1 and CDR2 are MDHEN and SYDVKM. The V end lost 2 bases, the J end lost 1 base, and 11 bases lay between the germline ends.